The entry below gives a single T cell receptor beta chain sequence along with its context. Its antigen is not identified. These data originate in a study of cytomegalovirus exposure and HLA in healthy donors. Across the whole study: From about 180 million T cells, an earlier analysis saw approximately 110 million unique TCR beta sequences. Of 300 to 500 genotyped donors, about 81% grouped in the Caucasian-associated ancestry cluster. Findings and limits, study-wide: The study labeled fewer than 200 TCR beta chains cytomegalovirus-associated. Most likely, a cluster of highly shared sequence variants arose as a sequencing artifact.

The V end lost 2 bases, the J end lost 0 bases, and 9 bases lay between the germline ends. Per germline, CDR1 SGDLS and CDR2 YYNGEE. The length of the CDR3 is 14 residues. Primers: 60 Vbeta forward and 13 Jbeta reverse. Sequencing used immunoSEQ multiplex PCR; TCRdb keeps in-frame clones, though not all of them. Of about 160,000 clones in the sample, about 81% are singletons; the top ten hold about 1.9%. The TCR sequence derives from a woman aged 18-35 years in good health and CMV-seronegative. The chain is built from TRBV9 and TRBJ2-7, with D possibly being TRBD2 (6 bases). What was sequenced was PBMCs. This chain's CDR3 is CASSVAGTSYEQYF. The CDR3 DNA follows: TGTGCCAGCAGCGTCGCGGGGACCTCCTACGAGCAGTACTTC.